Following are 26 T cell receptor beta chains from one sample sequenced in a study of beta chain features in type 1 diabetes. Every isolated RNA sample was fully reverse transcribed, so sequencing captured expressed TCRB transcripts. TCRdb's copy holds only in-frame clones and misses some; the assay was immunoSEQ multiplex PCR. Found here are 120,000 to 150,000 clones, about 10% of them singletons; the top ten hold roughly 1.4%. Source material: naive CD4+ T cells from blood. Receptors were obtained from a man between 18 and 35 years old in good health.

V and J are TRBV30 and TRBJ2-3; perhaps TRBD1 as D (5 bases). V lost 4 bases to trimming and J lost 4 bases, with 21 bases between them. The CDR3 is 16 amino acids. The V gene's germline CDR1 is GTSNPN and CDR2 SVGIG (reference sequence). The CDR3 protein is CAWIEKGRVMADTQYF. The CDR3 DNA sequence: TGTGCCTGGATCGAAAAAGGCAGGGTGATGGCAGATACGCAGTATTTT. The entire variable domain, with the rest obtained from reference TRBV30 and TRBJ2-3, is as follows: SQTIHQWPATLVQPVGSPLSLECTVEGTSNPNLYWYRQAAGRGLQLLFYSVGIGQISSEVPQNLSASRPQDRQFILSSKKLLLSDSGFYLCAWIEKGRVMADTQYFGPGTRLTVL.

The chain links TRBV7-2 to TRBJ2-5; unclear D gene. The CDR3 is made up of 14 amino acids. Germline assignment: CDR1 SGHTA and CDR2 FQGNSA. V dropped 4 bases and J dropped 2 bases, with 11 bases sitting between them. CDR3 nucleotides: TGTGCCAGCAGCTCCACGAGAGGACAAGAGACCCAGTACTTC. Translated, it gives CASSSTRGQETQYF. Full variable domain (remainder filled in from reference TRBV7-2 and TRBJ2-5): GAGVSQSPSNKVTEKGKDVELRCDPISGHTALYWYRQSLGQGLEFLIYFQGNSAPDKSGLPSDRFSAERTGGSVSTLTIQRTQQEDSAVYLCASSSTRGQETQYFGPGTRLLVL.

The chain links TRBV18 to TRBJ2-3, with D hard to call. Germline V gives CDR1 KGHSH, CDR2 LQKENI. The CDR3 is 16 residues long. Between the trimmed V and J ends, which lost 3 bases and 2 bases, there was a span of 15 bases. The CDR3 loop reads CASSPPYSRNTDTQYF. The CDR3, as DNA: TGTGCCAGCTCACCCCCTTACTCGAGGAACACAGATACGCAGTATTTT. The variable domain in full, completed from reference TRBV18 and TRBJ2-3, reads NAGVMQNPRHLVRRRGQEARLRCSPMKGHSHVYWYRQLPEEGLKFMVYLQKENIIDESGMPKERFSAEFPKEGPSILRIQQVVRGDSAAYFCASSPPYSRNTDTQYFGPGTRLTVL.

There are a few counts of this clone. The chain has TRBV2 and TRBJ2-1, with a tentative D call TRBD2 (6 bases). The ends were cut back, 6 bases at V and 0 bases at J, with 12 bases in the middle. The germline V gene has CDR1 SNHLY and CDR2 FYNNEI. The CDR3 runs to 15 residues. CDR3 sequence reads: CASSLRGSSYNEQFF. Written as DNA, the CDR3 is TGTGCCAGCAGCCTACGGGGGAGCTCCTACAATGAGCAGTTCTTC.

The sample holds a few counts of this clone. This sequence joins TRBV18 and TRBJ2-1; weak D call: TRBD1 (6 bases). The CDR3 has 15 residues. Germline V gene data show CDR1 as KGHSH and CDR2 as LQKENI. The germline V and J ends were trimmed by 0 bases and 3 bases, with 9 bases remaining between them. In DNA form, the CDR3 reads TGTGCCAGCTCACCACCACAGGGAAGCTACAATGAGCAGTTCTTC. Its protein product is CASSPPQGSYNEQFF.

This clone was found a few times. The V and J genes are TRBV6-5 and TRBJ1-2, with 10 bases aligning to TRBD1. V lost 6 bases and J lost 2; bases outside the gene matches: 0. This CDR3 region has 13 residues. Germline CDR1 MNHEY, CDR2 SVGAGI. The CDR3 region has the DNA TGTGCCAGCAGGGGACAGGGGAACTATGGCTACACCTTC. Translation: CASRGQGNYGYTF.

This clone was detected only a few times. The J gene is TRBJ1-1, the V gene TRBV30; 7 bases agree with TRBD1. CDR1 is GTSNPN, CDR2 SVGIG, per germline (reference sequence). The CDR3 extends over 17 amino acids. After removal of 0 bases from V and 2 bases from J, the junction contained 12 bases not matched to a gene. The CDR3 is CAWSVKGRGRKNTEAFF. The CDR3 nucleotides read TGTGCCTGGAGTGTAAAGGGTAGGGGGCGAAAAAACACTGAAGCTTTCTTT. The full variable domain, in which reference TRBV30 and TRBJ1-1 provide the parts outside the CDR3, is SQTIHQWPATLVQPVGSPLSLECTVEGTSNPNLYWYRQAAGRGLQLLFYSVGIGQISSEVPQNLSASRPQDRQFILSSKKLLLSDSGFYLCAWSVKGRGRKNTEAFFGQGTRLTVV.

This clone showed up just a few times. This chain links TRBV4-2 with TRBJ1-1, with D possibly TRBD1 on 6 matching bases. The CDR3 has 16 residues. Trimming took off 7 bases at V and 1 base at J, with 19 bases between the two ends. CDR1 and CDR2 from the germline V gene are LGHNA and YNFKEQ. DNA for the CDR3: TGTGCCAGCACCGCTTCCCAGGGGTCTTCGAACACTGAAGCTTTCTTT. Amino acids: CASTASQGSSNTEAFF.

This clone was found a few times. The chain uses TRBV19 and TRBJ1-5; D is uncertain. V was trimmed by 4 bases and J by 7 bases, leaving 11 bases between them. The CDR3 is made up of 13 amino acids. CDR1 is LNHDA, CDR2 SQIVND, per germline (reference sequence). In nucleotides, the CDR3 is TGTGCCAGTAGTACGGAAGGAGGACAGCCCCAGCATTTT. This translates into CASSTEGGQPQHF.

This rearrangement joins TRBV28 to TRBJ1-2; possible D gene TRBD1, 5 bases. The CDR3 runs 17 residues. Trimming removed 4 bases from V and 0 bases from J, with 18 bases in between. Germline assignment: CDR1 MDHEN and CDR2 SYDVKM. The chain's CDR3 is CASSSRPGVLANYGYTF. In DNA form, the CDR3 reads TGTGCCAGCAGTTCCCGACCGGGGGTCTTAGCTAACTATGGCTACACCTTC.

This CDR3 is CASSYAGRSTEAFF. CDR3 DNA: TGTGCCAGCAGTTACGCAGGGAGGAGTACTGAAGCTTTCTTT. The rearrangement uses TRBV6-6 and TRBJ1-1, with D possibly being TRBD1 (5 bases). This CDR3 spans 14 amino acids. Germline assignment: CDR1 MNHNY and CDR2 SVGAGI (reference sequence). V lost 2 bases, J lost 5 bases, and 12 bases lay in between.

V is TRBV5-1 and J is TRBJ2-5, with TRBD1 as a possible D gene (5 bases). Per the germline V gene, CDR1 is SGHRS and CDR2 is YFSETQ. Trimming took 2 bases from V and 5 from J, leaving 13 bases between them. The CDR3 covers 14 residues. The CDR3 DNA sequence: TGCGCCAGCAGCTTAGCTCCAGCAGGGGAGACCCAGTACTTC. Translated, it gives CASSLAPAGETQYF.

The chain uses TRBV10-1 and TRBJ2-2, with D maybe TRBD1 (6 bases). The ends were cut back, 7 bases at V and 0 bases at J, with 12 bases in the middle. There are 15 residues in the CDR3. Germline V CDR1 and CDR2: WNHNN, SYGVQD (reference sequence). The CDR3 region has the DNA TGCGCCAGCACCACTGACAGGACGAACACCGGGGAGCTGTTTTTT. As protein: CASTTDRTNTGELFF.

In this sample, this clone turned up a few times. Relative to the germline gene, one junction end is altered; a read error may explain this. J is TRBJ2-6 and V is TRBV19; 8 positions agree with TRBD1. The CDR3 sequence is 14 residues long. Germline V CDR1 and CDR2: LNHDA, SQIVND (reference sequence). The CDR3 DNA is TGTGCCAGTGAGACAGGGGCTGGGGCCAACGTCCTGGCTTTC. Protein sequence: CASETGAGANVLAF.

This clone has just a few counts. The chain couples TRBV2 to TRBJ2-7; 7 bases line up with TRBD1. The CDR3 has 15 residues. With 3 bases clipped from V and 4 bases from J, the junction kept 9 bases outside the gene matches. Looked up from germline, CDR1 is SNHLY and CDR2 is FYNNEI. CDR3 nucleotide sequence: TGTGCCAGCAGTGATGGCGTAGGGGGCATGTACGAGCAGTACTTC. Translation gives CASSDGVGGMYEQYF.

This clone came up a few times. The chain uses TRBV7-2 and TRBJ2-5; the match to TRBD2 covers 9 bases. V was pared by 1 base and J by 1 base, with 4 bases of the junction left unmatched. This CDR3 comprises 16 residues. In germline, CDR1 is SGHTA, CDR2 FQGNSA. CDR3 nucleotide sequence: TGTGCCAGCAGCTTAGAGCGGGGGGCAACCCAAGAGACCCAGTACTTC. Protein sequence: CASSLERGATQETQYF.

The V gene is TRBV11-1, the J gene TRBJ2-3, with a possible D match to TRBD2 (6 bases). Germline loops: CDR1 SGHAT, CDR2 FQDESV (reference sequence). V was clipped by 4 bases and J by 5 bases, with 13 bases between them. The CDR3 runs to 14 residues. Here the CDR3 reads CASSSGDRGDTQYF. The CDR3 DNA is TGTGCCAGCAGCTCGGGGGACCGGGGAGATACGCAGTATTTT.

The chain combines TRBV7-2 with TRBJ2-5; the match to TRBD2 covers 14 bases. The CDR3 sequence is 15 residues long. The V and J ends lost 5 bases and 3 bases, in that order; junction bases with no gene match: 2. Germline CDR1 SGHTA, CDR2 FQGNSA. The CDR3 here is CASSRLAGGKETQYF. The DNA for the CDR3 is TGTGCCAGCAGCAGACTAGCGGGGGGGAAAGAGACCCAGTACTTC. The full variable domain, in which reference TRBV7-2 and TRBJ2-5 provide the parts outside the CDR3, is GAGVSQSPSNKVTEKGKDVELRCDPISGHTALYWYRQSLGQGLEFLIYFQGNSAPDKSGLPSDRFSAERTGGSVSTLTIQRTQQEDSAVYLCASSRLAGGKETQYFGPGTRLLVL.

This clone has only a few counts. The CDR3: CASSSDRAKGNTIYF. In DNA form, the CDR3 reads TGTGCCAGCAGTTCAGACAGGGCAAAAGGAAACACCATATATTTT. The chain employs TRBV6-5 and TRBJ1-3, with 7 bases aligning to TRBD1. The CDR3 sequence is 15 residues long. V dropped 4 bases and J dropped 4; count of bases not matched to a gene: 7. In germline, CDR1 is MNHEY, CDR2 SVGAGI.

V usage is TRBV5-1 and J usage is TRBJ1-2, with 8 bases fitting TRBD1. V dropped 3 bases and J dropped 4; count of bases not matched to a gene: 5. The CDR3 loop spans 14 amino acids. CDR1 is SGHRS and CDR2 is YFSETQ in the germline V gene. This CDR3 is CASSSGQGAYGYTF. Here the CDR3 DNA reads TGCGCCAGCAGCTCAGGACAGGGCGCCTATGGCTACACCTTC.

Ten or more counts support this clone. J is TRBJ2-7 and V is TRBV7-9; 10 bases align to TRBD1. The germline CDR1 and CDR2 sequences are SEHNR and FQNEAQ (reference sequence). The CDR3 runs to 15 residues. The V segment lost 5 bases and the J segment 0 bases; nucleotides outside the gene matches: 4. The CDR3 bases are TGTGCCAGCAGCCCCAGGACAGGGGGCTCCTACGAGCAGTACTTC. Protein: CASSPRTGGSYEQYF.

This clone was counted a few times. The chain carries TRBV9 and TRBJ2-3, with 14 positions matching TRBD2. The CDR3 has 17 amino acids. The V and J ends lost 4 bases and 3 bases, in that order; junction bases with no gene match: 7. The germline V gene has CDR1 SGDLS and CDR2 YYNGEE. The chain's CDR3 is CASSPRTSGGLTDTQYF. As DNA, the CDR3 is TGTGCCAGCAGCCCACGGACTAGCGGGGGGCTAACAGATACGCAGTATTTT.

In its sample, this clone was seen many times. This chain joins TRBV29-1 and TRBJ2-7; TRBD1 aligns across 8 bases. Germline lookup yields CDR1 SQVTM and CDR2 ANQGSEA. V lost 5 bases and J lost 3; bases outside the gene matches: 9. This CDR3 is 14 amino acids long. This CDR3 reads CSVRPQGVFYEQYF. The CDR3 coding sequence is TGCAGCGTTAGACCACAGGGGGTGTTCTACGAGCAGTACTTC.

In its sample, this clone was seen a few times. This chain links TRBV15 with TRBJ1-6; D remains unclear. CDR3 size: 17 residues. Germline V gene lookup returns CDR1 LNHNV and CDR2 YYDKDF (reference sequence). The V end lost 0 bases, the J end lost 6 bases, and 15 bases lay between the germline ends. CDR3 protein: CATSRDRVVSVNSPLHF. For the CDR3, the DNA is TGTGCCACCAGCAGAGACCGGGTTGTCTCAGTTAATTCACCCCTCCACTTT.

This clone was seen more than once but under ten times. This sequence joins TRBV19 and TRBJ2-7; 13 bases map to TRBD2. Germline values: CDR1 LNHDA, CDR2 SQIVND (reference sequence). J lost 6 bases, V lost 5 bases, and 7 bases had no gene match. CDR3 length equals 15 residues. CDR3 in amino acids: CASSETSGGTREQYF. The CDR3 nucleotides read TGTGCCAGTAGTGAGACTAGCGGGGGGACTCGCGAGCAGTACTTC.

The gene calls are TRBV6-1 and TRBJ1-4; D remains ambiguous. Looked up from germline, CDR1 is MNHNS and CDR2 is SASEGT. CDR3 length equals 15 residues. V gave up 0 bases and J gave up 4 bases, with 9 bases separating them. The DNA for the CDR3 is TGTGCCAGCAGTGAAGCGCTTAACTATAATGAAAAACTGTTTTTT. Translated, it gives CASSEALNYNEKLFF.